This T cell receptor (beta chain) is drawn from a study of blood T cell repertoires in COVID-19. Germline loops: CDR1 MGHRA, CDR2 YSYEKL. Germline trimming cut 2 bases from V and 0 bases from J; bases unmatched to any gene: 6. The CDR3 runs 16 residues. In the original processing: Reference gene primer amplification gave nucleated cell count estimates. The method was immunoSEQ multiplex PCR; TCRdb's version includes in-frame clones alone and lacks a portion of them. The V and J calls and the clone size are those of that table, but D and trimming were determined from the DNA. The sample yields around 250,000 clones, roughly nine tenths seen once. Recruitment covered about 25 US areas and drew participants whose ages spanned about 18 to 90 years.

Material for sequencing was PBMCs or T cells enriched from blood (not recorded which). This sequence originates from a human donor in a cohort exposed to, infected with or recovered from COVID-19 (not recorded which). The donor label of this sample is uncertain. The chain links TRBV4-1 to TRBJ1-1; the match to TRBD1 covers 7 bases. The CDR3 loop is CASSQLPGQLNTEAFF. The CDR3 DNA sequence: TGCGCCAGCAGCCAACTCCCGGGACAGCTGAACACTGAAGCTTTCTTT.